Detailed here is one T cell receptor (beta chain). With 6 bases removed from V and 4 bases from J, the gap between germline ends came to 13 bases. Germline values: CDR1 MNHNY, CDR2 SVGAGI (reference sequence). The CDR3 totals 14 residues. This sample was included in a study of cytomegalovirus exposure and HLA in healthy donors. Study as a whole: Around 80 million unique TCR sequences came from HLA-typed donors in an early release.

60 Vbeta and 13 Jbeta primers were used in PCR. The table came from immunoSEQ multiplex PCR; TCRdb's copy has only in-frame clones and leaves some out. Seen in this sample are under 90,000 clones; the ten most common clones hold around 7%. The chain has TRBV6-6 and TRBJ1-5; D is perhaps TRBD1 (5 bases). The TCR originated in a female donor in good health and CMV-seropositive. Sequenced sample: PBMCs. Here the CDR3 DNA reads TGTGCCAGCAGATTTGGGCAGGGAAATCAGCCCCAGCATTTT. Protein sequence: CASRFGQGNQPQHF.